These T cell receptor beta chains were read from a single sample in a study of T cell repertoires in cytomegalovirus infection. MiXCR, run by TCRdb on the reads, gives a single entry per CDR3 protein. The table has around 490,000 distinct CDR3 sequences, around 27% seen once; the top ten hold approximately 13%. Sequencing was carried out using PBMCs. These receptors all stem from a human donor in good health (CMV status not recorded). Some clones in this sample may be carry-over from other donors' samples. Both conserved end residues are part of each CDR3. Fields, in order: clone size, J gene, D gene, V gene, CDR3 DNA, CDR3 protein. D genes are given only for firm matches. Clone size is shown for a subset of rows, as once, few, many or a class of expanded clone.

clone_size: many
j_call: TRBJ2-7
d_call: NA
v_call: TRBV7-2
cdr3_nt: TGTGCCAGCAGCTTAGCTCACGGGCGAAGGGAGCAGTACTTC
cdr3_aa: CASSLAHGRREQYF

clone_size: few
j_call: TRBJ1-1
d_call: NA
v_call: TRBV9
cdr3_nt: TGTGCCAGCAGCGCCTTATACCTTGGGGACACTGAAGCTTTCTTT
cdr3_aa: CASSALYLGDTEAFF

clone_size: NA
j_call: TRBJ1-5
d_call: NA
v_call: TRBV18
cdr3_nt: TGTGCCAGCTCACCAGCAGATAGCAATCAGCCCCAGCATTTT
cdr3_aa: CASSPADSNQPQHF

clone_size: NA
j_call: TRBJ2-2
d_call: TRBD2
v_call: TRBV7-2
cdr3_nt: TGTGCCAGCAGCGATCTAGCGGGAGGGCCGGCCAGGGAGCTGTTTTTT
cdr3_aa: CASSDLAGGPARELFF

clone_size: NA
j_call: TRBJ1-5
d_call: NA
v_call: TRBV19
cdr3_nt: TGTGCCAGTAGTATTGGGGGGAATAGCAATCAGCCCCAGCATTTT
cdr3_aa: CASSIGGNSNQPQHF

clone_size: NA
j_call: TRBJ2-1
d_call: NA
v_call: TRBV11-2
cdr3_nt: TGTGCCAGCCTCCATTTAGCGGTCTACAATGAGCAGTTCTTC
cdr3_aa: CASLHLAVYNEQFF

clone_size: NA
j_call: TRBJ2-1
d_call: NA
v_call: TRBV28
cdr3_nt: TGTGCCAGCAGTTTAAAGTTTCCGAATGAGCAGTTCTTC
cdr3_aa: CASSLKFPNEQFF

clone_size: once
j_call: TRBJ1-1
d_call: NA
v_call: TRBV12-5
cdr3_nt: TGTGCTAGTGGTTTGGTACTCGGGGGCTTGGGAGTCACTGAAGCTTTCTTT
cdr3_aa: CASGLVLGGLGVTEAFF

clone_size: NA
j_call: TRBJ1-1
d_call: NA
v_call: TRBV12-5
cdr3_nt: TGTGCTAGTGGTCATGGCGGGGCCCACACTGAAGCTTTCTTT
cdr3_aa: CASGHGGAHTEAFF

clone_size: many
j_call: TRBJ2-3
d_call: NA
v_call: TRBV7-2
cdr3_nt: TGTGCCAGCAGCCCCGGACGCACAGATACGCAGTATTTT
cdr3_aa: CASSPGRTDTQYF

clone_size: few
j_call: TRBJ1-2
d_call: NA
v_call: TRBV19
cdr3_nt: TGTGCCAGTAGTAACCTTCCAATGGGGGACTATGGCTACACCTTC
cdr3_aa: CASSNLPMGDYGYTF

clone_size: NA
j_call: TRBJ1-4
d_call: NA
v_call: TRBV18
cdr3_nt: TGTGCCAGCTCACCTAACCAAATCAATGAAAAACTGTTTTTT
cdr3_aa: CASSPNQINEKLFF

clone_size: NA
j_call: TRBJ2-3
d_call: NA
v_call: TRBV7-2
cdr3_nt: TGTGCCAGCAGGCGCGAGCCCGGCGCTACGGGAGATACGCAGTATTTT
cdr3_aa: CASRREPGATGDTQYF

clone_size: NA
j_call: TRBJ2-7
d_call: TRBD1
v_call: TRBV28
cdr3_nt: TGTGCCAGCAGTTTACGGACAGGGCATTCCTACGAGCAGTACTTC
cdr3_aa: CASSLRTGHSYEQYF

clone_size: few
j_call: TRBJ2-3
d_call: TRBD2
v_call: TRBV20-1
cdr3_nt: TGCAGTGTGGGCGGGGGAGGGACAGATACGCAGTATTTT
cdr3_aa: CSVGGGGTDTQYF

clone_size: NA
j_call: TRBJ2-2
d_call: TRBD2
v_call: TRBV5-1
cdr3_nt: TGCGCCAGCAGCTTACGGACTAGCGGAGCGAACACCGGGGAGCTGTTTTTT
cdr3_aa: CASSLRTSGANTGELFF

clone_size: many
j_call: TRBJ2-2
d_call: TRBD2
v_call: TRBV11-2
cdr3_nt: TGTGCCAGCAAAACGGGACTAGCGATGAACACCGGGGAGCTGTTTTTT
cdr3_aa: CASKTGLAMNTGELFF

clone_size: NA
j_call: TRBJ2-6
d_call: NA
v_call: TRBV19
cdr3_nt: TGTGCCAGTAGAGGGATCAGCTCTGGGGCCAACGTCCTGACTTTC
cdr3_aa: CASRGISSGANVLTF

clone_size: NA
j_call: TRBJ2-5
d_call: NA
v_call: TRBV11-2
cdr3_nt: TGTGCCAGCAGCCTTCAGACCAACATACGGGAGACCCAGTACTTC
cdr3_aa: CASSLQTNIRETQYF

clone_size: NA
j_call: TRBJ2-1
d_call: NA
v_call: TRBV19
cdr3_nt: TGTGCCAGTAGTATTGGGGAAAACAATGAGCAGTTCTTC
cdr3_aa: CASSIGENNEQFF

clone_size: few
j_call: TRBJ1-5
d_call: NA
v_call: TRBV28
cdr3_nt: TGTGCCAGCAGCATACCACCCCCAGGGTACAATCAGCCCCAGCATTTT
cdr3_aa: CASSIPPPGYNQPQHF

clone_size: many
j_call: TRBJ1-1
d_call: TRBD1
v_call: TRBV6-2/TRBV6-3
cdr3_nt: TGTGCCAGCAGCGGGACAGGGTACCTGAACACTGAAGCTTTCTTT
cdr3_aa: CASSGTGYLNTEAFF

clone_size: NA
j_call: TRBJ2-7
d_call: TRBD2
v_call: TRBV23-1
cdr3_nt: TGCGCCAGCAGTCAAGGGACTAGCGGGAGTGGGTCCTACGAGCAGTACTTC
cdr3_aa: CASSQGTSGSGSYEQYF

clone_size: few
j_call: TRBJ1-4
d_call: TRBD1
v_call: TRBV5-4
cdr3_nt: TGTGCCAGCAGCTTGGCCAACAGGGGGTCGGATGAAAAACTGTTTTTT
cdr3_aa: CASSLANRGSDEKLFF

clone_size: few
j_call: TRBJ1-1
d_call: NA
v_call: TRBV3-1
cdr3_nt: TGTGCCAGCAGCCAAGGGCTCGGCACTGAAGCTTTCTTT
cdr3_aa: CASSQGLGTEAFF

clone_size: few
j_call: TRBJ2-1
d_call: TRBD2
v_call: TRBV5-4
cdr3_nt: TGTGCCAGCAGCCCCCACGGGACTAGCGGGAGGACCCTTTACAATGAGCAGTTCTTC
cdr3_aa: CASSPHGTSGRTLYNEQFF

clone_size: NA
j_call: TRBJ2-7
d_call: NA
v_call: TRBV29-1
cdr3_nt: TGCAGCGCGACCGGGACAAGCTCCTACGAGCAGTACTTC
cdr3_aa: CSATGTSSYEQYF

clone_size: few
j_call: TRBJ1-5
d_call: NA
v_call: TRBV7-9
cdr3_nt: TGTGCCAGCAGCTTAGGGGAGACGGTGAATCAGCCCCAGCATTTT
cdr3_aa: CASSLGETVNQPQHF

clone_size: few
j_call: TRBJ1-3
d_call: NA
v_call: TRBV12-3/TRBV12-4
cdr3_nt: TGTGCCAGCCGGATGAGCAGGAGCTCTGGAAACACCATATATTTT
cdr3_aa: CASRMSRSSGNTIYF

clone_size: many
j_call: TRBJ2-5
d_call: TRBD2
v_call: TRBV7-2
cdr3_nt: TGTGCCAGCAGCCCCCTCAGCGGGGCGGAGACCCAGTACTTC
cdr3_aa: CASSPLSGAETQYF

clone_size: NA
j_call: TRBJ2-3
d_call: NA
v_call: TRBV27
cdr3_nt: TGTGCCAGCAGCCCGGGGGGCGCAGATACGCAGTATTTT
cdr3_aa: CASSPGGADTQYF

clone_size: NA
j_call: TRBJ1-5
d_call: NA
v_call: TRBV18
cdr3_nt: TGTGCCAGCTCACCTACCGGGCCACCTTTGCCCCAGCATTTT
cdr3_aa: CASSPTGPPLPQHF

clone_size: NA
j_call: TRBJ1-5
d_call: NA
v_call: TRBV15
cdr3_nt: TGTGCCACCAGGCACTCCACAGGTCCTCCGGGGCAGCCCCAGCATTTT
cdr3_aa: CATRHSTGPPGQPQHF

clone_size: few
j_call: TRBJ2-3
d_call: NA
v_call: TRBV5-5
cdr3_nt: TGTGCCAGCAGCTTGGATATGACGGCAGGGACAGATACGCAGTATTTT
cdr3_aa: CASSLDMTAGTDTQYF

clone_size: NA
j_call: TRBJ2-7
d_call: NA
v_call: TRBV6-2/TRBV6-3
cdr3_nt: TGTGCCAGCCAGGACGACAGTAACTCCTACGAGCAGTACTTC
cdr3_aa: CASQDDSNSYEQYF

clone_size: NA
j_call: TRBJ1-2
d_call: NA
v_call: TRBV3-1
cdr3_nt: TGTGCCAGCAGCCTTTACAACGAAAACTATGGCTACACCTTC
cdr3_aa: CASSLYNENYGYTF

clone_size: NA
j_call: TRBJ1-6
d_call: NA
v_call: TRBV7-2
cdr3_nt: TGTGCCAGCAGCCCCTTTGCCGGGTCACCCCTCCACTTT
cdr3_aa: CASSPFAGSPLHF

clone_size: many
j_call: TRBJ2-1
d_call: TRBD1
v_call: TRBV7-2
cdr3_nt: TGTGCCAGCAGCTTTCCGGGACAGTCGACTGGGGAGCAGTTCTTC
cdr3_aa: CASSFPGQSTGEQFF

clone_size: few
j_call: TRBJ2-2
d_call: TRBD2
v_call: TRBV20-1
cdr3_nt: TGCAGTGCTAGAGCGACGGGAGGGCCAACCGGGGAGCTGTTTTTT
cdr3_aa: CSARATGGPTGELFF

clone_size: many
j_call: TRBJ2-3
d_call: NA
v_call: TRBV25-1
cdr3_nt: TGTGCCAGCACCCACGGAGATACGCAGTATTTT
cdr3_aa: CASTHGDTQYF

clone_size: NA
j_call: TRBJ1-5
d_call: NA
v_call: TRBV20-1
cdr3_nt: TGCAGTGCCCAAGGACAGAACAATCAGCCCCAGCATTTT
cdr3_aa: CSAQGQNNQPQHF

clone_size: NA
j_call: TRBJ2-5
d_call: NA
v_call: TRBV6-2/TRBV6-3
cdr3_nt: TGTGCCAGCAGTTACAACAGTATTCAAGAGACCCAGTACTTC
cdr3_aa: CASSYNSIQETQYF

clone_size: few
j_call: TRBJ2-3
d_call: TRBD2
v_call: TRBV25-1
cdr3_nt: TGTGCCAGCAGTGATTGGGTAGCGGGAGGACCCACAGATACGCAGTATTTT
cdr3_aa: CASSDWVAGGPTDTQYF

clone_size: few
j_call: TRBJ2-7
d_call: TRBD1
v_call: TRBV14
cdr3_nt: TGTGCCAGCAGCCCTCCGGGACAGGGACGCGAGCAGTACTTC
cdr3_aa: CASSPPGQGREQYF

clone_size: few
j_call: TRBJ2-1
d_call: TRBD1
v_call: TRBV12-3/TRBV12-4
cdr3_nt: TGTGCCAGCAGTTACGCCGGGACAGGGGGCAATAATGAGCAGTTCTTC
cdr3_aa: CASSYAGTGGNNEQFF

clone_size: NA
j_call: TRBJ2-3
d_call: NA
v_call: TRBV28
cdr3_nt: TGTGCCAGCAGTTTACGGGAATTTACGCAGTATTTT
cdr3_aa: CASSLREFTQYF

clone_size: few
j_call: TRBJ2-1
d_call: NA
v_call: TRBV7-2
cdr3_nt: TGTGCCAGCAGCCCCGATAGCGGTGACTACAATGAGCAGTTCTTC
cdr3_aa: CASSPDSGDYNEQFF

clone_size: NA
j_call: TRBJ1-1
d_call: TRBD1
v_call: TRBV7-3
cdr3_nt: TGTGCCAGCAGCTTTTTTGGACAGGGGGCCGGACCGAACACTGAAGCTTTCTTT
cdr3_aa: CASSFFGQGAGPNTEAFF

clone_size: many
j_call: TRBJ1-6
d_call: NA
v_call: TRBV7-2
cdr3_nt: TGTGCCAGCAGCTTAAATCTGTGGCTTGTCAATAATTCACCCCTCCACTTT
cdr3_aa: CASSLNLWLVNNSPLHF

clone_size: few
j_call: TRBJ1-2
d_call: NA
v_call: TRBV7-2
cdr3_nt: TGTGCCAGCAGCTTAGGGGGTGCCTCTTCTAACTATGGCTACACCTTC
cdr3_aa: CASSLGGASSNYGYTF

clone_size: many
j_call: TRBJ2-2
d_call: NA
v_call: TRBV7-2
cdr3_nt: TGTGCCAGCAGCTTCATGGGGAAGACCGGGGAGCTGTTTTTT
cdr3_aa: CASSFMGKTGELFF

clone_size: NA
j_call: TRBJ2-5
d_call: TRBD2
v_call: TRBV2
cdr3_nt: TGTGCCAGCAGTGGGGGAGCGGGAGGGCCGGCATCCCAAGAGACCCAGTACTTC
cdr3_aa: CASSGGAGGPASQETQYF

clone_size: many
j_call: TRBJ2-2
d_call: NA
v_call: TRBV7-9
cdr3_nt: TGTGCCAGCAGCCATACAGGGTCTTCATCCGGGGAGCTGTTTTTT
cdr3_aa: CASSHTGSSSGELFF

clone_size: few
j_call: TRBJ2-4
d_call: NA
v_call: TRBV7-2
cdr3_nt: TGTGCCAGCAGCTCGATTTTGGGAGCCAAAAACATTCAGTACTTC
cdr3_aa: CASSSILGAKNIQYF

clone_size: NA
j_call: TRBJ1-5
d_call: TRBD1
v_call: TRBV20-1
cdr3_nt: TGCAGTGCTACGGGACAGCCGGATCAGCCCCAGCATTTT
cdr3_aa: CSATGQPDQPQHF

clone_size: few
j_call: TRBJ2-2
d_call: NA
v_call: TRBV25-1
cdr3_nt: TGTGCCAGCAGTGAATTTCTCCGGGCCGGGGAGCTGTTTTTT
cdr3_aa: CASSEFLRAGELFF

clone_size: few
j_call: TRBJ2-1
d_call: TRBD2
v_call: TRBV29-1
cdr3_nt: TGCAGCGTTGAAGGAGCACTAGCGGATTACAATGAGCAGTTCTTC
cdr3_aa: CSVEGALADYNEQFF

clone_size: few
j_call: TRBJ2-1
d_call: TRBD2
v_call: TRBV6-6
cdr3_nt: TGTGCCAGCAGCCCCCGGGGACTAGCGGGAGGGCATGAGCAGTTCTTC
cdr3_aa: CASSPRGLAGGHEQFF

clone_size: NA
j_call: TRBJ2-3
d_call: NA
v_call: TRBV6-8
cdr3_nt: TGTGCCAGCAGTTACTCTTCATCTAGGCCAGATACGCAGTATTTT
cdr3_aa: CASSYSSSRPDTQYF